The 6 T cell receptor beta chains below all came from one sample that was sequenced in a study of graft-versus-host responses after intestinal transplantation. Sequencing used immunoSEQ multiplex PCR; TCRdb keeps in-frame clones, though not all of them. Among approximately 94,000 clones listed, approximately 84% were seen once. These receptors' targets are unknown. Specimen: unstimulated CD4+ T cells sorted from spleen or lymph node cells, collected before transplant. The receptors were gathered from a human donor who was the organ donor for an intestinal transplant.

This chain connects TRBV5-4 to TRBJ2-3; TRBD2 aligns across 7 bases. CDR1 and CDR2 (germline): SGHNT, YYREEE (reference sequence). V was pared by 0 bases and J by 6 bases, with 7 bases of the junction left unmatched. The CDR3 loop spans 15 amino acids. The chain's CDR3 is CASSLGTSGSDTQYF. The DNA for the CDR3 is TGTGCCAGCAGCTTGGGGACTAGTGGTTCTGATACGCAGTATTTT.

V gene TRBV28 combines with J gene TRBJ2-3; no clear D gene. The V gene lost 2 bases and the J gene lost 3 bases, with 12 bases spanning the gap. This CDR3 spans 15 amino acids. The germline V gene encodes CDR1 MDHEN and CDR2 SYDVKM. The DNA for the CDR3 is TGTGCCAGCAGTTTACCGCGTATATTGACAGATACGCAGTATTTT. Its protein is CASSLPRILTDTQYF.

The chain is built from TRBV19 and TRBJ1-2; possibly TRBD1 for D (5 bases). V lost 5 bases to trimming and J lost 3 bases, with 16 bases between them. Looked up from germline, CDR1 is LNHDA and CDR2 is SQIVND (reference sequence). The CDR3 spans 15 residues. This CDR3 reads CASSSPQGGDYGYTF. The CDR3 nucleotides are TGTGCCAGTAGTTCCCCCCAGGGAGGTGACTATGGCTACACCTTC.

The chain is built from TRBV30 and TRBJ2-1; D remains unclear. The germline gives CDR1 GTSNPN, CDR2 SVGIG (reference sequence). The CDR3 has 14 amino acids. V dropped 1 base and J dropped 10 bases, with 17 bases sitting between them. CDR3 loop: CAWSGGLWGSEQFF. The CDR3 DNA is TGTGCCTGGAGTGGCGGCCTTTGGGGTTCGGAGCAGTTCTTC.

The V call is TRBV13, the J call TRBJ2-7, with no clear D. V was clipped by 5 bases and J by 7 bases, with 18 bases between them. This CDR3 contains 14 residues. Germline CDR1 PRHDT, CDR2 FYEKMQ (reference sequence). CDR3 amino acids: CASSLRIGVVEQYF. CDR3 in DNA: TGTGCCAGCAGCCTCAGGATTGGGGTCGTTGAGCAGTACTTC.

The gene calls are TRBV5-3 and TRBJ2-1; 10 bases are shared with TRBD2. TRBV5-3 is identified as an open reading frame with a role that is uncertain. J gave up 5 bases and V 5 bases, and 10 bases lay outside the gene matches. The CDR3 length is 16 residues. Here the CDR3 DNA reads TGTGCCAGAAGACGGACTAGCGGTTCTGCGGACAATGAGCAGTTCTTC. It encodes CARRRTSGSADNEQFF.